This T cell receptor (beta chain) was sequenced in a study of CD8 T cells in ankylosing spondylitis. Overall study results and limits: Eight or nine highly homologous variants made up a TCR beta motif that seemed to typify ankylosing spondylitis blood. Matched ankylosing spondylitis synovial fluid reportedly showed significant enrichment of disease-linked clones. Earlier reports found some motif variants in synovial fluid and blood in reactive arthritis. CD8+ cells made up the disease-linked clones, which were relatively rare in peripheral blood.

The CDR3 runs 14 residues. V gave up 3 bases and J gave up 1 base, with 13 bases separating them. In germline, CDR1 is DFQATT, CDR2 SNEGSKA (reference sequence). Libraries for TCR beta were made by quantitative 5'-RACE with molecular barcodes. TCRdb used MiXCR to reprocess the 5' RACE reads, holding one entry per CDR3 protein. The sample shows fewer than 450,000 distinct CDR3 sequences, 17% of them seen only once. As for this clonotype: Its antigen is undetermined.

V gene TRBV20-1 combines with J gene TRBJ2-7; D gene ambiguous. This sequence originates from a male donor with ankylosing spondylitis. The sequencing input was blood, either unsorted or a sorted T cell fraction (not recorded which). The CDR3 coding sequence is TGCAGTGCTAGGGATAGACGGTATTCCTACGAGCAGTACTTC. Protein product: CSARDRRYSYEQYF.